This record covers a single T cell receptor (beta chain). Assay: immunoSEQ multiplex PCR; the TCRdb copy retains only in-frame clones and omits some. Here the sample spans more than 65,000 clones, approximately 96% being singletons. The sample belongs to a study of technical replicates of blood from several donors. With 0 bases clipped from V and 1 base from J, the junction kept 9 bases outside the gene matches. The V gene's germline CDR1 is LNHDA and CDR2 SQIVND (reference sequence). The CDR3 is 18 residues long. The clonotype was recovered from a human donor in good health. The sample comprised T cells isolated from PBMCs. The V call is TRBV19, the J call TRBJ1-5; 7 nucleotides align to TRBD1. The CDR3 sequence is CASSIEATGWYSNQPQHF. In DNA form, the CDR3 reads TGTGCCAGTAGTATAGAGGCGACAGGGTGGTACAGCAATCAGCCCCAGCATTTT.